Following are 24 T cell receptor beta chains from one sample sequenced in a study of T cells after yellow fever vaccination. TCRdb fed the 5' RACE reads into MiXCR, producing one record per CDR3 protein. The sample consists of around 550,000 distinct CDR3 sequences, less than 20% of them appearing once. The sample was PBMCs, taken 15 days after the yellow fever booster vaccination. The receptors shown here come from a young man who received the YFV17D yellow fever vaccine.

This clonotype turned up a few times. The V call is TRBV24-1, the J call TRBJ2-1; 10 nucleotides match TRBD2. Trimming at V came to 2 bases and at J to 7 bases, leaving 4 bases not matched to a gene. CDR1 is KGHDR and CDR2 is SFDVKD in the germline V gene. This CDR3 has 15 residues. Here the CDR3 reads CATSDWASGSNEQFF. The CDR3 bases are TGTGCCACCAGTGATTGGGCTAGCGGGAGTAATGAGCAGTTCTTC.

This clonotype was seen more than once but under ten times. The chain carries TRBV24-1 and TRBJ2-2, with D uncertain. The germline gives CDR1 KGHDR, CDR2 SFDVKD. Trimming stripped 10 bases from V and 1 base from J, with 9 bases between. This CDR3 has 13 amino acids. Here the CDR3 DNA reads TGTGCCACGGTTTCGGTGAACACCGGGGAGCTGTTTTTT. It yields the protein CATVSVNTGELFF.

There are a few counts of this clonotype. The chain recombines TRBV20-1 with TRBJ2-3; D ambiguous. The germline V gene has CDR1 DFQATT and CDR2 SNEGSKA (reference sequence). V dropped 1 base and J dropped 4 bases, with 12 bases sitting between them. CDR3 length: 14 amino acids. Here the CDR3 reads CSARGGARPDTQYF. Written as DNA, the CDR3 is TGCAGTGCTAGAGGTGGAGCCCGTCCAGATACGCAGTATTTT.

This clonotype has a handful of counts. This rearrangement joins TRBV5-1 to TRBJ2-2; a possible D gene is TRBD2 (5 bases). With 0 bases removed from V and 8 bases from J, the gap between germline ends came to 17 bases. This CDR3 is built from 16 residues. Per the germline V gene, CDR1 is SGHRS and CDR2 is YFSETQ. The CDR3 here is CASSLGLPVGLGELFF. The CDR3 nucleotides are TGCGCCAGCAGCTTGGGACTACCCGTCGGTCTGGGGGAGCTGTTTTTT.

The chain links TRBV6-2 or TRBV6-3 to TRBJ1-5; D remains unclear. V was clipped by 11 bases and J by 2 bases, with 13 bases between them. The CDR3 contains 13 residues. Per germline, CDR1 MNHEY and CDR2 SVGEGT. CDR3 bases: TGTGCCTCTCGTTTGGACGGCAATCAGCCCCAGCATTTT. Its protein is CASRLDGNQPQHF.

This clonotype was seen a handful of times. V and J are TRBV6-5 and TRBJ2-1; possible D gene TRBD2, 5 bases. Germline V gene data show CDR1 as MNHEY and CDR2 as SVGAGI. The CDR3 runs to 16 residues. V lost 0 bases to trimming and J lost 1 base, with 10 bases between them. The CDR3 sequence: CASSYSRRGSYNEQFF. The CDR3 DNA sequence: TGTGCCAGCAGTTACTCCAGACGCGGGTCCTACAATGAGCAGTTCTTC.

The chain couples TRBV27 to TRBJ2-5; D might be TRBD2 (6 bases). Per germline, CDR1 MNHEY and CDR2 SMNVEV (reference sequence). Trimming shortened V by 4 bases and J by 5 bases, and 11 bases separated the two germline ends. The CDR3 spans 13 residues. CDR3 protein: CASSSGTLETQYF. The CDR3 DNA is TGTGCCAGCAGTTCCGGGACTCTGGAGACCCAGTACTTC.

This clonotype was found a few times. This sequence joins TRBV20-1 and TRBJ1-2; D is uncertain. Between the trimmed V and J ends, which lost 0 bases and 4 bases, there was a span of 9 bases. This CDR3 is 13 amino acids long. CDR1 DFQATT and CDR2 SNEGSKA come from the germline V gene (reference sequence). CDR3 DNA: TGCAGTGCTAGAGATACGGTCTTCTATGGCTACACCTTC. Its translation is CSARDTVFYGYTF.

The rearrangement uses TRBV25-1 and TRBJ2-2; either TRBD1 or TRBD2 may fit D (5 bases each). The V gene's germline CDR1 is MGHDK and CDR2 SYGVNS. V lost 2 bases and J 7 bases, leaving 17 bases between the germline ends. This CDR3 has 16 amino acids. This chain's CDR3 is CASSELLGDGGGELFF. The DNA for the CDR3 is TGTGCCAGCAGTGAACTATTGGGGGATGGTGGCGGGGAGCTGTTTTTT.

This chain connects TRBV5-1 to TRBJ1-1; 8 bases agree with TRBD1. The CDR3 contains 15 residues. V gave up 3 bases and J gave up 4 bases; unmatched junction bases: 8. Germline V gives CDR1 SGHRS, CDR2 YFSETQ. CDR3 bases: TGCGCCAGCAGCTCATCGGACAGGGCGGGCACTGAAGCTTTCTTT. Translation gives CASSSSDRAGTEAFF. Looking up the rest from reference TRBV5-1 and TRBJ1-1 gives the full variable domain: KAGVTQTPRYLIKTRGQQVTLSCSPISGHRSVSWYQQTPGQGLQFLFEYFSETQRNKGNFPGRFSGRQFSNSRSEMNVSTLELGDSALYLCASSSSDRAGTEAFFGQGTRLTVV.

The V call is TRBV20-1, the J call TRBJ2-3; no definite D call. Trimming stripped 3 bases from V and 5 bases from J, with 6 bases between. Germline CDR1 and CDR2: DFQATT and SNEGSKA (reference sequence). The CDR3 totals 11 residues. This CDR3 reads CSAREIDTQYF. CDR3 bases: TGCAGTGCTAGGGAGATAGATACGCAGTATTTT.

This clonotype has more than one count but fewer than ten. CDR3 nucleotides: TGCAGTGCTAGAGGGGGGACAGGGGCATATAGCAATCAGCCCCAGCATTTT. Translation: CSARGGTGAYSNQPQHF. The chain links TRBV20-1 to TRBJ1-5, with 10 bases aligning to TRBD1. Germline V lookup: CDR1 DFQATT, CDR2 SNEGSKA (reference sequence). This CDR3 comprises 17 residues. V dropped 1 base and J dropped 0; count of bases not matched to a gene: 6.

J is TRBJ2-1 and V is TRBV20-1; D perhaps matches TRBD2 (5 bases). This CDR3 region has 11 residues. The germline V gene encodes CDR1 DFQATT and CDR2 SNEGSKA (reference sequence). CDR3: CSGLAYNEQFF. The CDR3 DNA reads as TGCAGCGGGTTAGCGTACAATGAGCAGTTCTTC.

The chain combines TRBV20-1 with TRBJ2-3, with 7 bases that match TRBD2. Germline lookup yields CDR1 DFQATT and CDR2 SNEGSKA (reference sequence). The CDR3 loop spans 15 amino acids. V gave up 3 bases and J gave up 2 bases; unmatched junction bases: 8. CDR3 amino acids: CSARPNSGFTDTQYF. CDR3 nucleotide sequence: TGCAGTGCTAGGCCGAATAGCGGGTTCACAGATACGCAGTATTTT.

The V call is TRBV20-1, the J call TRBJ2-1; 11 bases map to TRBD1. The V gene's germline CDR1 is DFQATT and CDR2 SNEGSKA (reference sequence). V dropped 5 bases and J dropped 6; count of bases not matched to a gene: 6. The CDR3 totals 14 residues. The CDR3 nucleotides read TGCAGTGCTCCGGACAGGGGGCGCCTCAATGAGCAGTTCTTC. Encoded protein: CSAPDRGRLNEQFF.

This clonotype came up a few times. The chain has TRBV4-3 and TRBJ2-7, with D possibly being TRBD1 (6 bases). V gave up 0 bases and J gave up 4 bases, with 10 bases separating them. Germline CDR1 reads LGHNA; CDR2 reads YSLEER. This CDR3 spans 14 amino acids. CDR3 residues: CASSQDQGHYEQYF. Written as DNA, the CDR3 is TGCGCCAGCAGCCAAGATCAGGGACATTACGAGCAGTACTTC.

This clonotype was detected only a few times. The CDR3 DNA reads TGTGCCAGCAGGCAGGGTGGAGGAGATACGCAGTATTTT. It yields the protein CASRQGGGDTQYF. The V gene is TRBV7-2, the J gene TRBJ2-3; D may be TRBD1 or TRBD2 (5 bases each). V was cut by 6 bases and J by 5 bases, with 12 bases left in between. Per the germline V gene, CDR1 is SGHTA and CDR2 is FQGNSA. This CDR3 comprises 13 residues.

This chain links TRBV4-3 with TRBJ2-4; 7 bases are shared with TRBD2. J gave up 0 bases and V 4 bases, and 9 bases lay outside the gene matches. CDR3 length equals 17 residues. Germline V gene sequence: CDR1 LGHNA, CDR2 YSLEER. Here the CDR3 reads CASSPGSSGVAKNIQYF. The CDR3 DNA is TGCGCCAGCAGCCCCGGATCTAGCGGAGTAGCCAAAAACATTCAGTACTTC.

This clonotype was found a few times. The DNA of the CDR3 is TGTGCCATCAGTGGACAAGAACCCCGCCTCAATGAGCAGTTCTTC. This encodes CAISGQEPRLNEQFF. The chain has TRBV10-3 and TRBJ2-1; D is ambiguous. CDR1 is ENHRY and CDR2 is SYGVKD in the germline V gene. This CDR3 contains 15 residues. Trimming cost V 4 bases and J 6 bases, with 16 bases left between them.

The table lists this clonotype with a few counts. The chain links TRBV5-1 to TRBJ2-5; 8 bases line up with TRBD2. The germline gives CDR1 SGHRS, CDR2 YFSETQ. This CDR3 is 13 amino acids long. V shed 5 bases and J 4 bases; nucleotides not matched to a gene: 4. CDR3 nucleotides: TGCGCCAGCAGGCGGGAGGATGTAGAGACCCAGTACTTC. Its translation: CASRREDVETQYF.

This chain connects TRBV9 to TRBJ1-4, with D tentatively TRBD1 (6 bases). Germline CDR1 SGDLS, CDR2 YYNGEE. This CDR3 contains 14 residues. The germline V and J ends were trimmed by 1 base and 6 bases, with 10 bases remaining between them. The chain's CDR3 is CASSVNPGDEKLFF. The CDR3 DNA reads TGTGCCAGCAGCGTAAACCCAGGGGATGAAAAACTGTTTTTT.

The gene calls are TRBV10-3 and TRBJ2-1, with 8 bases aligning to TRBD2. V lost 3 bases and J lost 3; bases outside the gene matches: 7. The CDR3 length is 16 residues. Germline CDR1 reads ENHRY; CDR2 reads SYGVKD. CDR3 sequence: CAISDLASGFYNEQFF. The CDR3 DNA reads as TGTGCCATCAGTGACTTGGCTAGCGGGTTCTACAATGAGCAGTTCTTC.

V is TRBV6-1 and J is TRBJ2-7, with 9 bases that match TRBD2. The CDR3 totals 15 residues. Looked up from germline, CDR1 is MNHNS and CDR2 is SASEGT. The J segment lost 3 bases and the V segment lost 4 bases, leaving 7 bases of the junction unmatched. The CDR3 is CASSGVAGEFYEQYF. The CDR3, as DNA: TGTGCCAGCAGTGGAGTAGCGGGAGAGTTCTACGAGCAGTACTTC.

The chain has TRBV2 and TRBJ2-7, with 7 nucleotides matching TRBD2. Germline values: CDR1 SNHLY, CDR2 FYNNEI. The junction had 11 bases not matched to a gene; V was cut back by 5 bases and J by 4 bases. The CDR3 extends over 15 amino acids. CDR3 sequence reads: CASSPDRDYPYEQYF. As DNA, the CDR3 is TGTGCCAGCAGTCCAGACCGGGACTACCCGTACGAGCAGTACTTC.